Listed below are T cell receptor beta chains from one sample, sequenced in a study of blood T cell repertoires in COVID-19. This table comes from immunoSEQ multiplex PCR, and its TCRdb copy is limited to in-frame clones, with some not included. The sample carries more than 200,000 clones, approximately 80% recorded once. The sample consisted of PBMCs or T cells enriched from blood (not recorded which). These receptors all come from a man aged 55 to 70 who had recovered from COVID-19. The CDR3 runs from the conserved cysteine through the conserved F or W. The D gene is left open where the match is weak.

V gene: TRBV27; D gene: TRBD1; J gene: TRBJ2-7; CDR3 DNA: TGTGCCAGCAGTTTATCGGGACAGGGATCCTACGAGCAGTACTTC; CDR3 protein: CASSLSGQGSYEQYF
V gene: TRBV19; D gene: TRBD2; J gene: TRBJ2-1; CDR3 DNA: TGTGCCAGTAGGTCGCTAGCGGGGGGGCTCAATGAGCAGTTCTTC; CDR3 protein: CASRSLAGGLNEQFF
V gene: TRBV7-9; D gene: TRBD2; J gene: TRBJ2-3; CDR3 DNA: TGTGCCAGCAGCTTAGGTGCTAGCGGGGGGCACACAGATACGCAGTATTTT; CDR3 protein: CASSLGASGGHTDTQYF
V gene: TRBV3-1/TRBV3-2; D gene: TRBD2; J gene: TRBJ2-7; CDR3 DNA: TGTGCCAGCAGCCAAGCCGGACTAGCTGACATCTACGAGCAGTACTTC; CDR3 protein: CASSQAGLADIYEQYF
V gene: TRBV7-2; D gene: NA; J gene: TRBJ2-3; CDR3 DNA: TGTGCCAGCAGCTTACTTCGGGATACGCAGTATTTT; CDR3 protein: CASSLLRDTQYF
V gene: TRBV5-1; D gene: TRBD1; J gene: TRBJ1-2; CDR3 DNA: TGCGCCAGCAGCGGGGACAGGGGGAGCAGGGGCTACACCTTC; CDR3 protein: CASSGDRGSRGYTF
V gene: TRBV29-1; D gene: TRBD1; J gene: TRBJ1-4; CDR3 DNA: TGCAGCGCAGAGACAGGGGGCAGTGAAAAACTGTTTTTT; CDR3 protein: CSAETGGSEKLFF
V gene: TRBV20-1; D gene: NA; J gene: TRBJ2-1; CDR3 DNA: TGCAGTGCTAGTGAGCGAGACTACAATGAGCAGTTCTTC; CDR3 protein: CSASERDYNEQFF
V gene: TRBV3-1/TRBV3-2; D gene: TRBD1; J gene: TRBJ2-3; CDR3 DNA: TGTGCCAGCAGCAAACTCCGGGACAGCAGCACAGATACGCAGTATTTT; CDR3 protein: CASSKLRDSSTDTQYF
V gene: TRBV19; D gene: TRBD1; J gene: TRBJ2-7; CDR3 DNA: TGTGCCAGTAGTATAGAGGACAGGGCCTCCTACGAGCAGTACTTC; CDR3 protein: CASSIEDRASYEQYF
V gene: TRBV24-1; D gene: TRBD1; J gene: TRBJ2-2; CDR3 DNA: TGTGCCACCAGTGATTCCACGACAGGGTTTACCGGGGAGCTGTTTTTT; CDR3 protein: CATSDSTTGFTGELFF
V gene: TRBV5-1; D gene: TRBD1; J gene: TRBJ2-2; CDR3 DNA: TGCGCCAGCAGCGACCGGGACAGGGGGCGCGTGGAGCTGTTTTTT; CDR3 protein: CASSDRDRGRVELFF
V gene: TRBV19; D gene: NA; J gene: TRBJ1-2; CDR3 DNA: TGTGCCAGTAGCCAACTCGGCTATGGCTACACCTTC; CDR3 protein: CASSQLGYGYTF
V gene: TRBV7-9; D gene: TRBD1; J gene: TRBJ1-2; CDR3 DNA: TGTGCCAGCAGCTCCCCTACGACAGGGGCTGGCTATGGCTACACCTTC; CDR3 protein: CASSSPTTGAGYGYTF
V gene: TRBV7-2; D gene: TRBD1; J gene: TRBJ1-3; CDR3 DNA: TGTGCCAGCAGCTTAGTGGGGACAGGGGGAAACACCATATATTTT; CDR3 protein: CASSLVGTGGNTIYF
V gene: TRBV7-2; D gene: NA; J gene: TRBJ2-3; CDR3 DNA: TGTGCCAGCAGCTTTGGCCTCGCTTACACAGATACGCAGTATTTT; CDR3 protein: CASSFGLAYTDTQYF
V gene: TRBV2; D gene: NA; J gene: TRBJ1-1; CDR3 DNA: TGTGCCAGCAACCCGAGTAGAGGATGGGCTGAAGCTTTCTTT; CDR3 protein: CASNPSRGWAEAFF
V gene: TRBV9; D gene: TRBD1; J gene: TRBJ2-1; CDR3 DNA: TGTGCCAGCAGCGTAGGGGGACAGAACAATGAGCAGTTCTTC; CDR3 protein: CASSVGGQNNEQFF
V gene: TRBV5-1; D gene: NA; J gene: TRBJ2-3; CDR3 DNA: TGCGCCAGCAGGACGCCGACAGGCGGCACAGATACGCAGTATTTT; CDR3 protein: CASRTPTGGTDTQYF
V gene: TRBV5-1; D gene: NA; J gene: TRBJ1-1; CDR3 DNA: TGCGCCAGCAGCCCGCGGGGCGCCAACACTGAAGCTTTCTTT; CDR3 protein: CASSPRGANTEAFF
V gene: TRBV15; D gene: TRBD1; J gene: TRBJ2-5; CDR3 DNA: TGTGCCACCAGCAGAGAGCAGGGGGCTCAAGAGACCCAGTACTTC; CDR3 protein: CATSREQGAQETQYF
V gene: TRBV10-3; D gene: TRBD2; J gene: TRBJ2-5; CDR3 DNA: TGTGCCACCGCGGGACTAGCGGGGGAACTCCAAGAGACCCAGTACTTC; CDR3 protein: CATAGLAGELQETQYF
V gene: TRBV5-1; D gene: NA; J gene: TRBJ2-5; CDR3 DNA: TGCGCCAGCAGCGATAGTGGCGGAGAGACCCAGTACTTC; CDR3 protein: CASSDSGGETQYF
V gene: TRBV5-5; D gene: TRBD1; J gene: TRBJ2-5; CDR3 DNA: TGTGCCAGCAGCTTAAGGCAGGGGGCAGAGACCCAGTACTTC; CDR3 protein: CASSLRQGAETQYF
V gene: TRBV5-1; D gene: NA; J gene: TRBJ2-1; CDR3 DNA: TGCGCCAGCAGCTTGGAGGGGCAGAACAATGAGCAGTTCTTC; CDR3 protein: CASSLEGQNNEQFF
V gene: TRBV7-9; D gene: NA; J gene: TRBJ1-1; CDR3 DNA: TGTGCCAGCAGCTTAGTTGGCAGTGAAGCTTTCTTT; CDR3 protein: CASSLVGSEAFF
V gene: TRBV7-9; D gene: TRBD2; J gene: TRBJ2-5; CDR3 DNA: TGTGCCAGCAGCTTAGTAGCGGGGAAAGAGACCCAGTACTTC; CDR3 protein: CASSLVAGKETQYF
V gene: TRBV29-1; D gene: NA; J gene: TRBJ2-7; CDR3 DNA: TGCAGCGCCATCGGGGACTCCTACGAGCAGTACTTC; CDR3 protein: CSAIGDSYEQYF
V gene: TRBV5-1; D gene: NA; J gene: TRBJ1-4; CDR3 DNA: TGCGCCAGCAGCTTGGTGACTAATGACGAAAAACTGTTTTTT; CDR3 protein: CASSLVTNDEKLFF
V gene: TRBV7-8; D gene: NA; J gene: TRBJ2-7; CDR3 DNA: TGTGCCAGCAGCTTATCTAGAACAGGGTTCAGGTACGAGCAGTACTTC; CDR3 protein: CASSLSRTGFRYEQYF
V gene: TRBV4-1; D gene: TRBD1; J gene: TRBJ2-3; CDR3 DNA: TGCGCCAGCAGCCACGGACCGGGACAGTCAGATACGCAGTATTTT; CDR3 protein: CASSHGPGQSDTQYF
V gene: TRBV7-9; D gene: NA; J gene: TRBJ1-1; CDR3 DNA: TGTGCCAGCAGCTTAAGGGAGGGGACTGAAGCTTTCTTT; CDR3 protein: CASSLREGTEAFF
V gene: TRBV6-5; D gene: NA; J gene: TRBJ2-1; CDR3 DNA: TGTGCCAGCAGGGGGGGACAGTTGGGCTTAAATGAGCAGTTCTTC; CDR3 protein: CASRGGQLGLNEQFF
V gene: TRBV5-6; D gene: NA; J gene: TRBJ1-2; CDR3 DNA: TGTGCCAGCAGCTTGGGAAAGGGGGGGCTCTATGGCTACACCTTC; CDR3 protein: CASSLGKGGLYGYTF
V gene: TRBV25-1; D gene: TRBD1; J gene: TRBJ1-5; CDR3 DNA: TGTGCCAGCAGTGACCACGGGACAGGGGGTGGAAATCAGCCCCAGCATTTT; CDR3 protein: CASSDHGTGGGNQPQHF
V gene: TRBV19; D gene: TRBD1; J gene: TRBJ1-6; CDR3 DNA: TGTGCCAGTACCTCGGACAGGGATTATTCACCCCTCCACTTT; CDR3 protein: CASTSDRDYSPLHF